This TCR beta chain came from a study of OX40 agonist ivuxolimab in advanced cancers. Study-wide context: Hepatocellular carcinoma, melanoma, renal cell or head and neck cancer affected the dose-escalation patients.

Germline V gives CDR1 MDHEN, CDR2 SYDVKM. The CDR3 is 15 amino acids. Trimming pared 6 bases from V and 8 bases from J, leaving 17 bases between. Findings of the study overall: At 0.1 to 3.0 mg/kg and by week 6, clonal expansion occurred in CD4+ and CD8+ blood T cells. Among the lowest levels of clonal expansion were found in partial responders at 0.1-3.0 mg/kg.

Libraries were prepared by immunoSEQ multiplex PCR; TCRdb keeps only in-frame clonotypes and omits some of them. The data contain over 50,000 clones, 88% of them singletons. Comments on this clone: Its target is unknown.

The chain links TRBV28 to TRBJ1-6; D unresolved. The source is an adult with an advanced solid tumor such as melanoma, head and neck, liver or kidney cancer. This material consisted of CD4+ or CD8+ T cells sorted from blood, taken in a trial of the OX40 agonist ivuxolimab. CDR3 nucleotides: TGTGCCAGCAGCCTGCAGGTCTCCTCGGATTCACCCCTCCACTTT. Translated: CASSLQVSSDSPLHF.